This TCR beta chain derives from a study of blood T cells in healthy people across ages. With a J-beta primer mix and a sample-barcoded 5' primer, a second PCR ran roughly 7 to 11 cycles. One entry per CDR3 protein, called by TCRdb with MiXCR from the 5' RACE reads. Among some 1.4 million distinct CDR3 sequences listed, 42% were seen once. This clonotype was observed a few times. The germline gives CDR1 MNHEY, CDR2 SMNVEV (reference sequence). Trimming cost V 6 bases and J 3 bases; bases outside gene matches: 9. The CDR3 has 15 residues. This receptor was obtained from a woman between 18 and 29 years old in good health. What was sequenced was blood. The chain uses TRBV27 and TRBJ2-7, with 9 bases lining up with TRBD1. The CDR3 region has the DNA TGTGCCAGCAGCCTTGGGGACAGGGCAAACTACGAGCAGTACTTC. Amino acids: CASSLGDRANYEQYF.